The rows below give T cell receptor beta chains drawn from one sample of a study. TCRdb processed the 5' RACE reads anew with MiXCR; each CDR3 protein has one entry. The sample has approximately 21,000 distinct CDR3 sequences, around 30% seen once; the top ten hold around 2.3%. Sequencing was carried out using tumor-infiltrating naive CD4+ T cells sorted from the breast tumor. The receptors derive from a female donor with breast cancer. The CDR3 runs from the conserved cysteine through the conserved F or W. Each record gives: V gene, clone size, J gene, D gene, CDR3 protein, CDR3 DNA. D genes are given only for firm matches. Only part of the rows carry a size: once, few, many, or a class if the clone is expanded.

TRBV11-2	-	TRBJ2-6	-	CASSLEFGAGANVPTF	-
TRBV6-5	many	TRBJ1-5	-	CASSYTANQPQHF	TGTGCCAGCAGTTACACCGCAAATCAGCCCCAGCATTTT
TRBV6-2/TRBV6-3	many	TRBJ1-4	-	CASSYSGGRNEKLFF	TGTGCCAGCAGTTACTCGGGAGGGAGAAATGAAAAACTGTTTTTT
TRBV6-5	few	TRBJ1-4	TRBD1	CASSADREGKLFF	TGTGCCAGCAGCGCGGACAGGGAGGGCAAACTGTTTTTT
TRBV5-1	medium-sized	TRBJ2-7	-	CASSSLEGSYEQYF	TGCGCCAGCAGCTCACTAGAAGGATCCTACGAGCAGTACTTC
TRBV6-5	-	TRBJ1-6	-	CASSSDRRWGDSPLHF	TGTGCCAGCAGTTCGGACAGACGATGGGGAGATTCACCCCTCCACTTT
TRBV2	few	TRBJ1-1	-	CASRPRAYVGTEAFF	TGTGCCAGCAGACCTAGGGCCTACGTGGGGACTGAAGCTTTCTTT
TRBV9	many	TRBJ2-3	-	CASSVDFSTDTQYF	TGTGCCAGCAGCGTAGACTTTAGCACAGATACGCAGTATTTT
TRBV5-1	medium-sized	TRBJ2-1	TRBD2	CASSLSVAGGIEQFF	TGCGCCAGCAGCTTGTCTGTAGCGGGAGGGATTGAGCAGTTCTTC
TRBV24-1	-	TRBJ2-1	-	CATSDQLPAGQWATYNEQFF	TGTGCAACCAGTGATCAGCTCCCGGCCGGACAGTGGGCTACCTACAATGAGCAGTTCTTC
TRBV29-1	medium-sized	TRBJ1-6	TRBD1	CSVGTGPDSPLHF	TGCAGCGTGGGGACAGGGCCCGATTCACCCCTCCACTTT
TRBV7-9	-	TRBJ2-1	-	CASSQANPSTFVEQFF	TGTGCCAGCAGCCAAGCCAACCCCTCCACATTCGTTGAGCAGTTCTTC
TRBV29-1	medium-sized	TRBJ2-1	-	CSVSRDNEQFF	TGCAGCGTCTCCAGAGACAATGAGCAGTTCTTC
TRBV5-1	-	TRBJ2-3	TRBD1	CASSTPTGTTDTQYF	TGCGCCAGCAGCACCCCGACAGGGACCACAGATACGCAGTATTTT
TRBV6-5	-	TRBJ1-1	-	CASSYSKQGNTEAFF	TGTGCCAGCAGTTACTCAAAACAGGGGAACACTGAAGCTTTCTTT
TRBV9	-	TRBJ1-5	-	CASSVGADCNEPQHF	TGTGCCAGCAGCGTAGGAGCTGACTGCAATGAGCCCCAGCATTTT
TRBV5-1	-	TRBJ1-1	-	CASSLDTGVNTEAFF	TGCGCCAGCAGCTTGGATACGGGTGTGAACACTGAAGCTTTCTTT
TRBV7-7	-	TRBJ2-5	TRBD2	CASSFSGRKETQYF	TGTGCCAGCAGCTTTAGCGGGAGAAAGGAGACCCAGTACTTC
TRBV6-5	-	TRBJ2-7	TRBD1	CASSRGQGSYEQYF	TGTGCCAGCAGCAGGGGACAGGGCTCCTACGAGCAGTACTTC
TRBV12-3/TRBV12-4	few	TRBJ1-5	-	CASSHQGSQPQHF	TGTGCCAGCAGCCACCAGGGGAGCCAGCCCCAGCATTTT
TRBV5-1	-	TRBJ2-1	-	CASSLMTLPAQFF	TGCGCCAGCAGCCTGATGACATTGCCGGCGCAGTTCTTC
TRBV7-6	-	TRBJ2-7	TRBD2	CASSSQLAGGLYEQYF	TGTGCCAGCAGCTCCCAACTAGCGGGAGGGCTTTACGAGCAGTACTTC
TRBV5-1	medium-sized	TRBJ2-1	-	CASSSPTADEQFF	TGCGCCAGCAGCTCCCCGACTGCAGATGAGCAGTTCTTC
TRBV5-4	-	TRBJ1-1	-	CASSLDRDLNTEAFF	TGTGCCAGCAGCTTGGACAGGGATTTGAACACTGAAGCTTTCTTT
TRBV7-9	medium-sized	TRBJ1-5	-	CASSWDGNRQPQHF	TGTGCCAGCAGCTGGGACGGGAATCGGCAGCCCCAGCATTTT
TRBV2	-	TRBJ2-7	TRBD2	CASSEARGLADPYEQYF	TGTGCCAGCAGTGAAGCTCGGGGACTAGCGGACCCCTACGAGCAGTACTTC
TRBV12-3/TRBV12-4	-	TRBJ2-7	-	CASSLSSSYEQYF	TGTGCCAGCAGCCTATCATCTTCCTACGAGCAGTACTTC
TRBV9	-	TRBJ2-1	-	CASSSLAGTGALF	TGTGCCAGCAGCTCACTCGCCGGGACGGGGGCCCTCTTC
TRBV4-1	few	TRBJ2-7	TRBD2	CASSHASSGDYEQYF	TGCGCCAGCAGCCACGCTTCTAGCGGTGATTACGAGCAGTACTTC
TRBV7-3	-	TRBJ2-3	-	CASSLVGGSTDTQYF	TGTGCCAGCAGCTTAGTTGGAGGAAGCACAGATACGCAGTATTTT
TRBV20-1	many	TRBJ1-1	TRBD1	CSAALRGGRDTEAFF	TGCAGTGCGGCCCTTCGAGGGGGCAGGGACACTGAAGCTTTCTTT
TRBV7-3	-	TRBJ1-1	TRBD1	CASSPGQEYNEQTEAFF	TGTGCCAGCAGCCCCGGACAGGAATACAATGAGCAGACTGAAGCTTTCTTT
TRBV6-1	-	TRBJ1-1	-	CATRRMNTEAFF	TGTGCCACCCGACGGATGAACACTGAAGCTTTCTTT
TRBV12-3/TRBV12-4	-	TRBJ2-3	-	CASSLGPGASATDTQYF	TGTGCCAGCAGTTTAGGCCCGGGAGCGAGCGCCACAGATACGCAGTATTTT
TRBV20-1	-	TRBJ2-7	-	CSARDPRRRSYEQHF	TGCAGTGCTAGAGATCCCCGTAGGCGCTCCTACGAGCAGCACTTC
TRBV19	few	TRBJ2-1	-	CASSMGVTYYNEQFF	TGTGCCAGTAGTATGGGAGTTACCTATTACAATGAGCAGTTCTTC